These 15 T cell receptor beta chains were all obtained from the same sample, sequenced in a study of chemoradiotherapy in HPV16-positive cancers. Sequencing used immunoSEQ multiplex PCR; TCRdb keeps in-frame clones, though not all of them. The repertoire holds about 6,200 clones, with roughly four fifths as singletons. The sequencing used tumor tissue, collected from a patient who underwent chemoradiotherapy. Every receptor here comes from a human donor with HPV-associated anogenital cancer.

This CDR3 is CASSLGGTGKDYGYTF. In nucleotides, the CDR3 is TGTGCCAGCAGCTTAGGAGGGACAGGGAAGGACTATGGCTACACCTTC. This chain connects TRBV13 to TRBJ1-2; 9 bases agree with TRBD1. Unmatched junction bases numbered 5, after V lost 0 bases and J lost 3 bases. Germline CDR1 reads PRHDT; CDR2 reads FYEKMQ (reference sequence). This CDR3 comprises 16 residues.

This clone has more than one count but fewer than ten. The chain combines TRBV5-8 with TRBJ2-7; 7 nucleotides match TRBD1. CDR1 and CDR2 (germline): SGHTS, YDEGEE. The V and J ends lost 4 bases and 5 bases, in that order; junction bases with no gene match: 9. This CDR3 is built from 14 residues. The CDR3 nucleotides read TGTGCCAGCAGCCTGAAGGGACAGTCTCACGAGCAGTACTTC. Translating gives CASSLKGQSHEQYF. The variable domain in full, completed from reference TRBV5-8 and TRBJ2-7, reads EAGVTQSPTHLIKTRGQQATLRCSPISGHTSVYWYQQALGLGLQFLLWYDEGEERNRGNFPPRFSGRQFPNYSSELNVNALELEDSALYLCASSLKGQSHEQYFGPGTRLTVT.

The CDR3 DNA reads as TGCAGCGTTGAAGATTCGACAGGGGACACAGATACGCAGTATTTT. Translated, it gives CSVEDSTGDTDTQYF. The J gene is TRBJ2-3, the V gene TRBV29-1; 8 bases map to TRBD1. The CDR3 covers 15 residues. CDR1 and CDR2 (germline): SQVTM, ANQGSEA. With 0 bases clipped from V and 2 bases from J, the junction kept 4 bases outside the gene matches.

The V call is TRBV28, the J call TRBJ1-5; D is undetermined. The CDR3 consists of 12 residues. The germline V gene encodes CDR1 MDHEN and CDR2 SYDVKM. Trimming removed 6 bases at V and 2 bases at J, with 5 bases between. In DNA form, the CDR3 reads TGTGCCAGCAGGCAAGGCAATCAGCCCCAGCATTTT. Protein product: CASRQGNQPQHF.

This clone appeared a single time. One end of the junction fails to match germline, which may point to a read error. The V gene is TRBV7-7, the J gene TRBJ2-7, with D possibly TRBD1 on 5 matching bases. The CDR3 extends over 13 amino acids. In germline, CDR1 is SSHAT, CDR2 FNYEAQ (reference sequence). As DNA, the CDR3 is TGTGCTAGCAGCTTAGCTCAGGGCTACGAGCAGTACTTC. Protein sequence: CASSLAQGYEQYF.

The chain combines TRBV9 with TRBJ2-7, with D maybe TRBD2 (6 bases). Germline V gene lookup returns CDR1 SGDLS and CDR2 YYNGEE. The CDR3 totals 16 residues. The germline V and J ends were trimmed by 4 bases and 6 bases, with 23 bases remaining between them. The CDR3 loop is CASSPWAGADGGEQYF. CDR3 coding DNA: TGTGCCAGCAGCCCCTGGGCTGGTGCGGACGGGGGCGAGCAGTACTTC.

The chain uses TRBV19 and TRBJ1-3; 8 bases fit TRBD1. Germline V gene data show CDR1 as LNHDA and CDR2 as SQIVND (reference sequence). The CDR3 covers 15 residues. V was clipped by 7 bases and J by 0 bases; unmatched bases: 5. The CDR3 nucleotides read TGTGCCAGTACCGTGGACAGGGCCTCTGGAAACACCATATATTTT. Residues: CASTVDRASGNTIYF. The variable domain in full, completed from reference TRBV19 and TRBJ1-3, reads DGGITQSPKYLFRKEGQNVTLSCEQNLNHDAMYWYRQDPGQGLRLIYYSQIVNDFQKGDIAEGYSVSREKKESFPLTVTSAQKNPTAFYLCASTVDRASGNTIYFGEGSWLTVV.

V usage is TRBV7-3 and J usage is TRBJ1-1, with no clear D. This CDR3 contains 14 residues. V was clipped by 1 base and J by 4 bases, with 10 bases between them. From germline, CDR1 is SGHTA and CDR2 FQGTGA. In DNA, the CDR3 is TGTGCCAGCAGCTTAATGTCAGGAGGCACTGAAGCTTTCTTT. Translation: CASSLMSGGTEAFF. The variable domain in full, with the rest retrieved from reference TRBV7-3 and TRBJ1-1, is GAGVSQTPSNKVTEKGKYVELRCDPISGHTALYWYRQSLGQGPEFLIYFQGTGAADDSGLPNDRFFAVRPEGSVSTLKIQRTERGDSAVYLCASSLMSGGTEAFFGQGTRLTVV.

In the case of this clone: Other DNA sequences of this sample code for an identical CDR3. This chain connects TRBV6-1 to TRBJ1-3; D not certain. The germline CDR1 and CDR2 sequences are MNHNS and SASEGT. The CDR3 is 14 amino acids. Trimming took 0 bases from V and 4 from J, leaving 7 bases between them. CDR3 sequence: CASSEAIPGNTIYF. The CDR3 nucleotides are TGTGCCAGCAGTGAAGCGATACCAGGAAACACCATATATTTT.

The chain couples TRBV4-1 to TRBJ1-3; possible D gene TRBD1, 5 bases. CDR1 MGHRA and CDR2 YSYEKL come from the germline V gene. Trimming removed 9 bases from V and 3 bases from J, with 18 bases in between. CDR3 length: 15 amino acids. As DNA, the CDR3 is TGCGCCAGTCGCGCCGGGACTCCAGGTGGAAACACCATATATTTT. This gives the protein CASRAGTPGGNTIYF.

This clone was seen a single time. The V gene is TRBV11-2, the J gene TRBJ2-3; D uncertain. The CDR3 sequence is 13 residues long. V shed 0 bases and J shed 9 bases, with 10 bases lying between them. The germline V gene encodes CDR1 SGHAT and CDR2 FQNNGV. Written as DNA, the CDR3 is TGTGCCAGCAGCTTAGAGGGTCCGAGCACGCAGTATTTT. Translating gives CASSLEGPSTQYF.

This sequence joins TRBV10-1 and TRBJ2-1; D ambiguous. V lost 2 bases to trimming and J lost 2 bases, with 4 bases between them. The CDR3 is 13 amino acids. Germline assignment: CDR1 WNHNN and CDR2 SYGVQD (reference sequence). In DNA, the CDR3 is TGCGCCAGCAGTGAGGGGGCCTACAATGAGCAGTTCTTC. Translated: CASSEGAYNEQFF.

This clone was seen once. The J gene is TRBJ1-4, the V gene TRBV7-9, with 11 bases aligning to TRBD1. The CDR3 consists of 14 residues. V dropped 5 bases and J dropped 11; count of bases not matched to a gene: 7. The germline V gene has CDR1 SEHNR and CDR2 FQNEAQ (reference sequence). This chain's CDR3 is CASSTGTGGGKLFF. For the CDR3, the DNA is TGTGCCAGCAGCACCGGGACAGGGGGAGGCAAACTGTTTTTT.

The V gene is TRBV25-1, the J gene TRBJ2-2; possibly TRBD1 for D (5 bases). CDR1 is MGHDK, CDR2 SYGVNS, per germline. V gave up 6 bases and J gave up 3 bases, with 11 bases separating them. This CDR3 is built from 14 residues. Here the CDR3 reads CASRIDRDTGELFF. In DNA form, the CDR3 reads TGTGCCAGCAGAATAGACAGAGACACCGGGGAGCTGTTTTTT.

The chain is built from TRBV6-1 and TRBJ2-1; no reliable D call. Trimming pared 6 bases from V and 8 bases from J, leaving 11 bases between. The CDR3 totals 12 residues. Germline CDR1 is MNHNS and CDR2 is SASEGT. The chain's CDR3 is CASRGEVHEQFF. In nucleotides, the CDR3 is TGTGCCAGCAGAGGTGAGGTTCATGAGCAGTTCTTC.